The clone carrying this T cell receptor (beta chain) was observed a handful of times. Antigen: not known. The sample is drawn from a study of blood T cells in healthy people across ages. Whole-study results and caveats: Donor CMV status, an unknown factor, possibly confounded changes in expanded clonotypes.

The authors ran a second PCR of roughly 6 to 12 cycles using a sample-barcoded 5' primer and a J-beta primer mix. Every cDNA molecule bore a tag from a template-switch adaptor containing 12 random nucleotides. TCRdb redid the calling of the 5' RACE reads with MiXCR, one entry per CDR3 protein. The table includes some 940,000 distinct CDR3 sequences, 25% to 30% detected once. This CDR3 is built from 15 residues. With 0 bases removed from V and 1 base from J, the gap between germline ends came to 9 bases. Germline lookup yields CDR1 LNHNV and CDR2 YYDKDF (reference sequence). Ranging in age from roughly 6 to 90, the donors were healthy Caucasian individuals from Russia. The data were also submitted as part of a second study, on T cells of mothers and their children.

The rearrangement joins TRBV15 to TRBJ1-1; D is unresolved. The origin of this receptor is a woman aged 40 to 50 in good health. The sample taken for sequencing was blood. The CDR3 region has the DNA TGTGCCACCAGCAGAGACAGGATAGGGAACACTGAAGCTTTCTTT. It specifies CATSRDRIGNTEAFF.